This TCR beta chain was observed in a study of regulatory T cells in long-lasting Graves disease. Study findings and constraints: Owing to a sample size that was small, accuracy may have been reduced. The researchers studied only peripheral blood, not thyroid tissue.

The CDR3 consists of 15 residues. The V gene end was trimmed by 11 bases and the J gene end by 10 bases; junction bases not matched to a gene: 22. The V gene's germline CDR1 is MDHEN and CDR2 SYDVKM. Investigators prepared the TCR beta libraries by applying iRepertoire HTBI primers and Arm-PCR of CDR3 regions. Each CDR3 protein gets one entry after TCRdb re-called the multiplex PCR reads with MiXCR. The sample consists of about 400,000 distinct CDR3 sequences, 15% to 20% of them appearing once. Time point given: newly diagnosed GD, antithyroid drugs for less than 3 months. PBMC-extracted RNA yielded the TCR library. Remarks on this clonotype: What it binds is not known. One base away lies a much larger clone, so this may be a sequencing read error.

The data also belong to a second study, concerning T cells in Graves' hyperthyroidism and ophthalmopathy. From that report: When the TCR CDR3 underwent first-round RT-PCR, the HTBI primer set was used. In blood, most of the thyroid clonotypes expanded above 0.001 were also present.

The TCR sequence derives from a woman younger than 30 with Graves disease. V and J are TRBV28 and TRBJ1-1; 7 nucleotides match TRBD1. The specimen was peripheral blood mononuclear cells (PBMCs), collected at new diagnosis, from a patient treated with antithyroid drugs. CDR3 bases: TGTGCCGGCGCCCCCAGACAGGGCCACCACCCTGTAGCTTTCTTT. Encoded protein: CAGAPRQGHHPVAFF.